This record concerns one T cell receptor (beta chain) sequence. The antigen remains unidentified. From germline, CDR1 is SGHRS and CDR2 YFSETQ. J gave up 0 bases and V 2 bases, and 4 bases lay outside the gene matches. There are 15 residues in the CDR3. This sample stems from a study of cytomegalovirus exposure and HLA in healthy donors. Whole-study results and caveats: When analyzed later, a missense DCLRE1C variant was found to be linked to TCR beta V- and J-gene trimming.

The PCR used 60 Vbeta and 13 Jbeta primers. Assay: immunoSEQ multiplex PCR; the TCRdb copy retains only in-frame clones and omits some. The sample consists of roughly 100,000 clones, 78% of them appearing once. Sequenced material: PBMCs. This sequence joins TRBV5-1 and TRBJ1-1; 7 nucleotides line up with TRBD1. This TCR came from a male donor in good health and CMV-seronegative. The CDR3 region is CASSFGTAMNTEAFF. The CDR3 nucleotides are TGCGCCAGCAGCTTTGGGACAGCCATGAACACTGAAGCTTTCTTT.